A single sample is the source of the 6 T cell receptor beta chains below, sequenced in a study of T cell responses to AZD1222 COVID-19 vaccine (dated by TCRdb to 2020 to 2023). Library generation was performed with the immunoSEQ multiplex PCR assay. TCRdb's version of the immuneACCESS table is confined to in-frame rearrangements and falls short of the full clone set. An unresolved V gene accounts for under half of the shortfall where checked; the remainder is of unknown origin. A total of about 98,000 clones appear in this sample, 70% to 90% of them only once. The ten largest make up 10% of the sample. Taken with the paper, the label for time point translates to: baseline before first vaccination. What this sample's treatment or condition label stands for: meningococcal conjugate vaccine given as trial control. Sequenced material: peripheral blood, taken on day 0 of MenACWY control vaccination. The receptors shown here come from an adult in good health.

The chain joins TRBV29-1 to TRBJ2-1, with D uncertain. The germline V gene encodes CDR1 SQVTM and CDR2 ANQGSEA. V dropped 4 bases and J dropped 6 bases, with 10 bases sitting between them. The CDR3 sequence is 12 residues long. The CDR3 region has the DNA TGCAGCGTTGGAGGTGGGCCCAATGAGCAGTTCTTC. It yields the protein CSVGGGPNEQFF.

V gene TRBV6-2 or TRBV6-3 combines with J gene TRBJ1-1; no clear D gene. Germline V gives CDR1 MNHEY, CDR2 SVGEGT. The CDR3 is made up of 12 amino acids. V was clipped by 2 bases and J by 1 base, with 2 bases between them. CDR3 coding DNA: TGTGCCAGCAGTTACAGGAACACTGAAGCTTTCTTT. Residues: CASSYRNTEAFF.

This clone appeared a single time. Here the CDR3 reads CASSQDYGQGIARTF. CDR3 bases: TGCGCCAGCAGCCAAGACTACGGGCAGGGTATCGCCCGCACCTTC. The chain uses TRBV4-3 and TRBJ1-2, with D perhaps matching TRBD1 (5 bases). The CDR3 runs to 15 residues. Germline CDR1 reads LGHNA; CDR2 reads YSLEER. The V end was cut by 0 bases, the J end by 13 bases, with 21 bases between.

The chain joins TRBV19 to TRBJ2-7, with D possibly called TRBD1 or TRBD2 (5 bases each). Germline-derived CDR1 and CDR2 are LNHDA and SQIVND (reference sequence). With 3 bases removed from V and 7 bases from J, the gap between germline ends came to 10 bases. The CDR3 covers 12 residues. CDR3 DNA sequence: TGTGCCAGTAGTATCGGGACGGGGGAGCAGTACTTC. Translated, it gives CASSIGTGEQYF.

As DNA, the CDR3 is TGTGCCAGCAGCCCTAGGAACTCTGGAAACACCATATATTTT. Amino acid sequence: CASSPRNSGNTIYF. The chain links TRBV9 to TRBJ1-3; D not certain. Germline CDR1 SGDLS, CDR2 YYNGEE. This CDR3 contains 14 residues. The germline V and J ends were trimmed by 4 bases and 0 bases, with 8 bases remaining between them.

This clone was counted a single time. This sequence joins TRBV30 and TRBJ1-5, with 8 bases identical to TRBD1. V lost 3 bases and J lost 6; bases outside the gene matches: 10. There are 15 residues in the CDR3. The germline V gene encodes CDR1 GTSNPN and CDR2 SVGIG (reference sequence). CDR3: CAWSETGGRSQPQHF. In DNA form, the CDR3 reads TGTGCCTGGAGCGAAACAGGGGGTCGTAGTCAGCCCCAGCATTTT.